This T cell receptor beta chain was sequenced in a study of T cell repertoires in cytomegalovirus infection. About the research overall: Evidence of both CMV infection and a matching HLA type came from public TCR beta signatures.

About this clonotype itself: As yet, its antigen is unknown.

TCRdb reprocessed the reads via MiXCR and lists one record per CDR3 protein. The sample has 150,000 to 200,000 distinct CDR3 sequences, 17% seen once. The study's findings and limits: Predominance within the ex vivo response was attributable to HLA-C-restricted CMV-specific TCR beta clonotypes.

Germline V gene sequence: CDR1 SQVTM, CDR2 ANQGSEA. This CDR3 is 14 amino acids long. J was trimmed by 0 bases and V by 4 bases; bases with no gene match: 4. Sequencing used CD8+ T cells from PBMCs. The receptor was isolated from a human donor in good health (CMV status not recorded). Some clones in this sample may be carry-over from other donors' samples. This chain uses TRBV29-1 with TRBJ1-1; the match to TRBD1 covers 8 bases. CDR3 nucleotides: TGCAGCGTTGGGAAGACAGGGGTGAACACTGAAGCTTTCTTT. Its protein product is CSVGKTGVNTEAFF.